Presented here are 10 T cell receptor beta chains from one specimen sequenced in a study of OX40 agonist ivuxolimab in advanced cancers. Sequenced by immunoSEQ multiplex PCR; TCRdb stores in-frame clones only, minus some. Found here are some 55,000 clones, more than 85% of them singletons; the top ten hold around 12%. The sequenced sample was CD4+ or CD8+ T cells sorted from blood, obtained in a trial of the OX40 agonist ivuxolimab. These receptors were taken from an adult with an advanced solid tumor such as melanoma, head and neck, liver or kidney cancer.

The genes are TRBV7-8 and TRBJ2-5, with D possibly matching TRBD2 (5 bases). V shed 5 bases and J shed 4 bases, with 17 bases lying between them. Germline V gene sequence: CDR1 SGHVS, CDR2 FQNEAQ. The CDR3 sequence is 15 residues long. DNA of the CDR3: TGTGCCAGCAGCGTAGGCTGGGGAGAGGGAGAGACCCAGTACTTC. It translates to CASSVGWGEGETQYF.

The chain uses TRBV14 and TRBJ2-1, with D possibly matching TRBD1 (5 bases). Germline CDR1 reads SGHDN; CDR2 reads FVKESK. V gave up 1 base and J gave up 4 bases, with 8 bases separating them. The CDR3 is 14 residues long. The CDR3, as DNA: TGTGCCAGCAGCCAAGGGGGCGGTTACAATGAGCAGTTCTTC. Translated: CASSQGGGYNEQFF.

The rearrangement links TRBV7-9 to TRBJ2-1; D is undetermined. The V end was cut by 1 base, the J end by 4 bases, with 11 bases between. CDR3 length: 15 residues. Germline V gives CDR1 SEHNR, CDR2 FQNEAQ (reference sequence). This CDR3 is CASSLGDGPYNEQFF. CDR3 DNA: TGTGCCAGCAGCTTAGGAGACGGACCTTACAATGAGCAGTTCTTC.

The V call is TRBV27, the J call TRBJ1-1, with no clear D. The ends were cut back, 7 bases at V and 5 bases at J, with 23 bases in the middle. Germline-derived CDR1 and CDR2 are MNHEY and SMNVEV (reference sequence). This CDR3 contains 16 residues. This CDR3 reads CASTPVGFSALTEAFF. The CDR3, as DNA: TGTGCCAGCACCCCGGTAGGTTTCAGTGCTTTAACTGAAGCTTTCTTT.

V gene TRBV5-1 combines with J gene TRBJ2-5; D might be TRBD1 or TRBD2, each matching 5 bases. This CDR3 comprises 15 residues. V lost 6 bases and J lost 4, with 19 bases in between. From germline, CDR1 is SGHRS and CDR2 YFSETQ. CDR3 sequence (DNA): TGCGCCAGCAAGCTGGGGACGCCGCGAGGAGAGACCCAGTACTTC. Translating it yields CASKLGTPRGETQYF.

The rearrangement uses TRBV5-4 and TRBJ2-1; D might be TRBD1 (6 bases). Germline-derived CDR1 and CDR2 are SGHNT and YYREEE (reference sequence). The CDR3 covers 14 residues. The V end was cut by 7 bases, the J end by 7 bases, with 18 bases between. The CDR3 coding sequence is TGTGCCAGCTACAGGGCGACAGATTTGAATGAGCAGTTCTTC. As protein: CASYRATDLNEQFF.

In nucleotides, the CDR3 is TGTGCCAGCAGCTTAGATGGGCTAGCGGGAGGGTTCGAAGATACGCAGTATTTT. Translated, it gives CASSLDGLAGGFEDTQYF. The chain has TRBV7-2 and TRBJ2-3, with TRBD2 identical over 12 bases. Trimming took 1 base from V and 5 from J; bases not matched to a gene: 10. The germline V gene has CDR1 SGHTA and CDR2 FQGNSA. The CDR3 is 18 residues long. Looking up the rest from reference TRBV7-2 and TRBJ2-3 gives the full variable domain: GAGVSQSPSNKVTEKGKDVELRCDPISGHTALYWYRQSLGQGLEFLIYFQGNSAPDKSGLPSDRFSAERTGGSVSTLTIQRTQQEDSAVYLCASSLDGLAGGFEDTQYFGPGTRLTVL.

The chain uses TRBV5-1 and TRBJ1-1, with 8 bases lining up with TRBD1. The junction had 18 bases not matched to a gene; V was cut back by 4 bases and J by 10 bases. Germline V gives CDR1 SGHRS, CDR2 YFSETQ. The CDR3 consists of 16 residues. CDR3: CASSPTSGTGLSRAFF. The CDR3 coding sequence is TGCGCCAGCAGCCCAACTTCCGGGACAGGTCTGAGTAGAGCTTTCTTT.

This chain joins TRBV29-1 and TRBJ2-3, with a weak D call TRBD1 (5 bases). The ends were cut back, 4 bases at V and 2 bases at J, with 10 bases in the middle. CDR3 length: 13 amino acids. Per the germline V gene, CDR1 is SQVTM and CDR2 is ANQGSEA. CDR3 nucleotide sequence: TGCAGCGTTGTCCAGGGAATCACAGATACGCAGTATTTT. Amino acid sequence: CSVVQGITDTQYF.

The rearrangement links TRBV7-9 to TRBJ1-2; 8 bases map to TRBD1. This CDR3 is 15 amino acids long. The germline V gene has CDR1 SEHNR and CDR2 FQNEAQ (reference sequence). V dropped 0 bases and J dropped 4; count of bases not matched to a gene: 4. Here the CDR3 DNA reads TGTGCCAGCAGCTTAGCTTTGGGGACAGGCTATGGCTACACCTTC. Translating gives CASSLALGTGYGYTF.